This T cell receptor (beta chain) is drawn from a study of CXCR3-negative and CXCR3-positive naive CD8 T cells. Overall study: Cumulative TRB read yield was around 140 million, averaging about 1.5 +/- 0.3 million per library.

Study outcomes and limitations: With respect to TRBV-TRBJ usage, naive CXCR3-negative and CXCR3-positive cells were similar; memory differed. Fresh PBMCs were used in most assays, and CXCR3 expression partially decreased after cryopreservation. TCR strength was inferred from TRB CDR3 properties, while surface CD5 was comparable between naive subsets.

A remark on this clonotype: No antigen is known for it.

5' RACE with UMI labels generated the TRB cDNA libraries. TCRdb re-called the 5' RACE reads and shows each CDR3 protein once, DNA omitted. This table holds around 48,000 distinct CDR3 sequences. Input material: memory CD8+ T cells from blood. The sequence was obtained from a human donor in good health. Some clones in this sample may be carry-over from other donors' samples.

The CDR3 reads CASSPHSYYNSPLHF. The chain couples TRBV18 to TRBJ1-6. Germline assignment: CDR1 KGHSH and CDR2 LQKENI. The CDR3 totals 15 residues.